This TCR beta chain is drawn from a study of T cells in Graves' hyperthyroidism and ophthalmopathy. Findings of the study overall: Among clonotypes expanded in thyroid above 0.001, most were also found in blood. Before onset, ophthalmopathy was predicted by the model a median around 6 months earlier. From stable hyperthyroidism, ophthalmopathy was separated by a 13 V-J model.

The germline V gene has CDR1 GTSNPN and CDR2 SVGIG (reference sequence). Deletions cut 0 bases from V and 9 bases from J, with 13 bases between. This CDR3 has 13 residues. This clonotype was counted ten times or more. Its antigen is undetermined. The blood specimen was taken at initial hyperthyroidism diagnosis, before any ophthalmopathy symptoms. TCR beta CDR3 regions were amplified from RNA transcripts. HTBI primers were the set used in a first-round RT-PCR of the TCR CDR3. TCRdb re-called the multiplex PCR reads through MiXCR, storing one row per CDR3 protein. The sample contains roughly 260,000 distinct CDR3 sequences, just over 14% of which appear only once.

The sequenced material came from blood. This clonotype was sampled from a woman in her thirties or forties with Graves' hyperthyroidism that later progressed to Graves' ophthalmopathy. The chain recombines TRBV30 with TRBJ2-3, with D possibly TRBD2 on 5 matching bases. The chain's CDR3 is CAWSVRLARTQYF. The CDR3 nucleotides are TGTGCCTGGAGTGTCCGGCTAGCCCGGACGCAGTATTTT.